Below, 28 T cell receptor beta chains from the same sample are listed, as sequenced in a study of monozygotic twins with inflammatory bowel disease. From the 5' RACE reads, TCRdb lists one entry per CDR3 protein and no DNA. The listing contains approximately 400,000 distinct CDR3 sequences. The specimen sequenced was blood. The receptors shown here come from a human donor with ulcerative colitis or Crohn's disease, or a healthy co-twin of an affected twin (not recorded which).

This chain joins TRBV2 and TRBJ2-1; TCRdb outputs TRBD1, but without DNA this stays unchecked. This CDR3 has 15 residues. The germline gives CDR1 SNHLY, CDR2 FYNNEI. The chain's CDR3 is CASSEEGAIYNEQFF.

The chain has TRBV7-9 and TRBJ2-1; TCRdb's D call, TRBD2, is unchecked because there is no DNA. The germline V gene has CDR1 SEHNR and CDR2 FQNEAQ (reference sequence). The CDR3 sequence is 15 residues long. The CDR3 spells CASRPSSGLVYEQFF.

CDR3 region: CASSHGYPVGEQFF. This sequence joins TRBV7-3 and TRBJ2-1. Germline V gives CDR1 SGHTA, CDR2 FQGTGA. The CDR3 is 14 residues long.

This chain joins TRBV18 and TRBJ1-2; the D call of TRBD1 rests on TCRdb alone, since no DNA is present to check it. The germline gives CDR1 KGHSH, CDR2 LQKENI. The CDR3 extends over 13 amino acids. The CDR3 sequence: CASSLGQVDGYTF.

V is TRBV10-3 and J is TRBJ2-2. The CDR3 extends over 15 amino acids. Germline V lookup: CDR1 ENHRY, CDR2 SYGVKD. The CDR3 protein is CAISENPPNTGELFF.

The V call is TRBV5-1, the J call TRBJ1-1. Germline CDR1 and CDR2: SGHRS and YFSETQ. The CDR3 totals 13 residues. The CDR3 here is CASSLGGYLEAFF.

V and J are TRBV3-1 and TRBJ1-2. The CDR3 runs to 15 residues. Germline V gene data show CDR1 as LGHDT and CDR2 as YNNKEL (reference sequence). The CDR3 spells CASSQVGLANYGYTF. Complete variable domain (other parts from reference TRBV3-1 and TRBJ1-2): DTAVSQTPKYLVTQMGNDKSIKCEQNLGHDTMYWYKQDSKKFLKIMFSYNNKELIINETVPNRFSPKSPDKAHLNLHINSLELGDSAVYFCASSQVGLANYGYTFGSGTRLTVV.

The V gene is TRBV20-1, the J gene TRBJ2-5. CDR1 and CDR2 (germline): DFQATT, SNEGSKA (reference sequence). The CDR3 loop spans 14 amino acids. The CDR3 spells CSASELGVGETQYF.

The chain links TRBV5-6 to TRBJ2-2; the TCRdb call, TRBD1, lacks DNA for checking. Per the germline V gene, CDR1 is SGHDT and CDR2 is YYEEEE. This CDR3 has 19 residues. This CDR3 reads CASSIPGQGALSNTGELFF.

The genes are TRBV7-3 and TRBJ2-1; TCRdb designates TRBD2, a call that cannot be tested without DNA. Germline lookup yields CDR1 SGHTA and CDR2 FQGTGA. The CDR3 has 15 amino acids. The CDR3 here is CASSLLRGGLHEQFF. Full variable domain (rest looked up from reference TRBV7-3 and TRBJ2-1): GAGVSQTPSNKVTEKGKYVELRCDPISGHTALYWYRQSLGQGPEFLIYFQGTGAADDSGLPNDRFFAVRPEGSVSTLKIQRTERGDSAVYLCASSLLRGGLHEQFFGPGTRLTVL.

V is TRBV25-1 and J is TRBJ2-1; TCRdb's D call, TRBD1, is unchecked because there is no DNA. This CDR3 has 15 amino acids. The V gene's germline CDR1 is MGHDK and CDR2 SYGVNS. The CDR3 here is CASRGGAKTNNEQFF.

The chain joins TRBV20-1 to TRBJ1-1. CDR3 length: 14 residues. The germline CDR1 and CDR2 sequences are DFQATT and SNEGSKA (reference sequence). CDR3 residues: CSASPAGSKTEAFF.

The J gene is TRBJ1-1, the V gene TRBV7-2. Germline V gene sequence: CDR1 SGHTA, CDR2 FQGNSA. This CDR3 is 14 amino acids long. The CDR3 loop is CASRLQGPGAEAFF. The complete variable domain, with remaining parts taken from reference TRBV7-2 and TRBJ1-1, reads GAGVSQSPSNKVTEKGKDVELRCDPISGHTALYWYRQSLGQGLEFLIYFQGNSAPDKSGLPSDRFSAERTGGSVSTLTIQRTQQEDSAVYLCASRLQGPGAEAFFGQGTRLTVV.

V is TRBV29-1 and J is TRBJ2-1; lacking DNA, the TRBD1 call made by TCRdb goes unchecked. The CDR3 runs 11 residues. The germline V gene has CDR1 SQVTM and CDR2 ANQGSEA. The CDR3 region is CSGDRGTEQFF.

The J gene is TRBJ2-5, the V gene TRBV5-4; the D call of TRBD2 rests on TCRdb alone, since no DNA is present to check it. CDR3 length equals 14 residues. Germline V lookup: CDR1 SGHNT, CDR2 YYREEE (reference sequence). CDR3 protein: CASSFAGGRETQYF.

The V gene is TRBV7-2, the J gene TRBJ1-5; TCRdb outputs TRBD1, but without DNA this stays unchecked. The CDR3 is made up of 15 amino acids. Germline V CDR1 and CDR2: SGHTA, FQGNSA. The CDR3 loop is CASSLVGGSTGPQHF. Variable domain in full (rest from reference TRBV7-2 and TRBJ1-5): GAGVSQSPSNKVTEKGKDVELRCDPISGHTALYWYRQSLGQGLEFLIYFQGNSAPDKSGLPSDRFSAERTGGSVSTLTIQRTQQEDSAVYLCASSLVGGSTGPQHFGDGTRLSIL.

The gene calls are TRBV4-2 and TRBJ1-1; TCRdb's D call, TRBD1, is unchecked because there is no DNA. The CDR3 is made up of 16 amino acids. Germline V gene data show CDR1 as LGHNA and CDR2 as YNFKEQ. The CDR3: CASSQDLTGMNTEAFF.

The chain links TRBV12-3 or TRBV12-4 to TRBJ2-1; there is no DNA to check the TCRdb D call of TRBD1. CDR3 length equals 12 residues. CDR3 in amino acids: CASSFGGGEQFF.

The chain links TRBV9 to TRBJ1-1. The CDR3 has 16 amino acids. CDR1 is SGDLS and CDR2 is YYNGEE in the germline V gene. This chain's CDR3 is CASSVDRGSPRTEAFF.

Here the CDR3 reads CASFGGPTDTQYF. This chain joins TRBV27 and TRBJ2-3; checking the TCRdb D call of TRBD2 is not possible without DNA. The CDR3 totals 13 residues. CDR1 is MNHEY and CDR2 is SMNVEV in the germline V gene (reference sequence).

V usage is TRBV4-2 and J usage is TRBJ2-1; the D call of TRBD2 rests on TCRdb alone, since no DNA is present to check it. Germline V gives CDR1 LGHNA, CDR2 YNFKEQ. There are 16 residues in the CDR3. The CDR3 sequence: CASSPKASGRINEQFF.

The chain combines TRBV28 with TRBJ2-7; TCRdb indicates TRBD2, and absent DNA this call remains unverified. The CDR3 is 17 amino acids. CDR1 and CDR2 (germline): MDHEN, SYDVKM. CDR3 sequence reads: CASSLPFASAGAGEQYF.

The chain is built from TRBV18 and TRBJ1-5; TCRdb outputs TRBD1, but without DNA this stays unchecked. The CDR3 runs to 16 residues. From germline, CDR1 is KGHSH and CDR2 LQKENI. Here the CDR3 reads CASSPMAQGVGQPQHF.

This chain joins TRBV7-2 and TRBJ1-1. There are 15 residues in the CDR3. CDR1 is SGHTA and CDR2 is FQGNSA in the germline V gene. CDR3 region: CASSRSGGVNTEAFF.

CDR3 region: CSAGLVADTQYF. The chain links TRBV20-1 to TRBJ2-3. The CDR3 is made up of 12 amino acids. CDR1 is DFQATT, CDR2 SNEGSKA, per germline (reference sequence).

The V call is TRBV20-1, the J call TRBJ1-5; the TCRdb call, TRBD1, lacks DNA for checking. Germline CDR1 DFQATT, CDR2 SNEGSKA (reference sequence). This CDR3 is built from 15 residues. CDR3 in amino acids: CSASYGGRTNQPQHF.

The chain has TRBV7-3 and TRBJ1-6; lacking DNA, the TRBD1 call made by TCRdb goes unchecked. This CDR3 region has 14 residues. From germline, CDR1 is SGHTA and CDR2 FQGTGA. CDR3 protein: CASSKTGGDSPLHF.

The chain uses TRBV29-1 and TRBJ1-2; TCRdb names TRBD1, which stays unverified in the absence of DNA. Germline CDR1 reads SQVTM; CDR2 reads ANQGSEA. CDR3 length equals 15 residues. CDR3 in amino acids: CSVDSTSDSHYGYTF.